These 27 T cell receptor beta chains originate from one sample sequenced in a study of T cells in Graves' hyperthyroidism and ophthalmopathy. Amplified regions were TCR beta CDR3 sequences from RNA transcripts. The TCR CDR3 was amplified in a first-round RT-PCR using the HTBI primer set. TCRdb used MiXCR to reprocess the multiplex PCR reads, holding one entry per CDR3 protein. This table has roughly 420,000 distinct CDR3 sequences, around 13% appearing once. The sequenced sample consisted of blood. Receptor source: a woman between 18 and 30 years old with Graves' hyperthyroidism.

This clonotype was seen many times. This sequence joins TRBV7-2 and TRBJ2-1; the D gene is possibly TRBD1 (6 bases). CDR1 SGHTA and CDR2 FQGNSA come from the germline V gene. The CDR3 is made up of 18 amino acids. Trimming pared 0 bases from V and 0 bases from J, leaving 15 bases between. CDR3 region: CASSLAHSRGISYNEQFF. CDR3 bases: TGTGCCAGCAGCTTAGCGCACTCCAGGGGCATCTCCTACAATGAGCAGTTCTTC.

V and J are TRBV7-9 and TRBJ2-3; D remains unclear. The germline CDR1 and CDR2 sequences are SEHNR and FQNEAQ (reference sequence). V lost 3 bases, J lost 1 base, and 14 bases lay in between. CDR3 length equals 16 residues. The CDR3 sequence: CASSFRTPNRTDTQYF. DNA for the CDR3: TGTGCCAGCAGCTTTAGGACGCCCAACCGCACAGATACGCAGTATTTT.

This clonotype was seen at least ten times. The V and J genes are TRBV28 and TRBJ2-5; D is perhaps TRBD2 (5 bases). Trimming removed 2 bases at V and 5 bases at J, with 12 bases between. CDR1 and CDR2 (germline): MDHEN, SYDVKM. This CDR3 is built from 14 residues. The DNA of the CDR3 is TGTGCCAGCAGTTTAGGGCTGGGGAGTGAGACCCAGTACTTC. It yields the protein CASSLGLGSETQYF.

This clonotype was observed a handful of times. The chain is built from TRBV28 and TRBJ1-2; TRBD1 might be the D (6 bases). Trimming left V 2 bases short and J 5 bases short, with 15 bases between. The CDR3 extends over 15 amino acids. The germline V gene has CDR1 MDHEN and CDR2 SYDVKM. CDR3 protein: CASSLQGIVYYGYTF. The DNA for the CDR3 is TGTGCCAGCAGTTTACAGGGGATCGTGTATTATGGCTACACCTTC.

The rearrangement links TRBV2 to TRBJ2-7; perhaps TRBD2 as D (6 bases). This CDR3 has 14 amino acids. Trimming took off 1 base at V and 3 bases at J, with 10 bases between the two ends. CDR1 and CDR2 from the germline V gene are SNHLY and FYNNEI. The CDR3, as DNA: TGTGCCAGCAGTGAAGGCAGGGACTTCTACGAGCAGTACTTC. Protein sequence: CASSEGRDFYEQYF.

V usage is TRBV6-1 and J usage is TRBJ1-1, with D maybe TRBD1 (5 bases). Looked up from germline, CDR1 is MNHNS and CDR2 is SASEGT. This CDR3 has 15 amino acids. Trimming shortened V by 5 bases and J by 4 bases, and 17 bases separated the two germline ends. CDR3 DNA: TGTGCCAGCAGTCTAATAGGACAAGTGGGCACTGAAGCTTTCTTT. Amino acid sequence: CASSLIGQVGTEAFF.

As regards this clonotype: A junction boundary mismatches the germline segment, possibly from a read error. The rearrangement uses TRBV9 and TRBJ2-2; D perhaps matches TRBD1 (6 bases). The CDR3 is 15 amino acids. Germline loops: CDR1 SGDLS, CDR2 YYNGEE. CDR3 in DNA: TGTGCCGGCAGCGTACAGGGACAAAACACCGGGGAGCTGTTTTTT. This codes for CAGSVQGQNTGELFF.

This clonotype has just a few counts. The J gene is TRBJ2-1, the V gene TRBV12-3 or TRBV12-4; 8 nucleotides match TRBD2. The ends lost 6 bases at V and 1 base at J; junction bases unmatched: 5. This CDR3 region has 15 residues. The CDR3 coding sequence is TGTGCCAGCAGGAGACGGGAGGGGTCCTACAATGAGCAGTTCTTC. Translation gives CASRRREGSYNEQFF.

About this clonotype itself: A much more abundant neighbour one base away suggests this may be a read error. CDR3 DNA: TGTGGCGCGGGACTAGCGGGAGGGCCAGGGGAGACCCAGTACTTC. Translation: CGAGLAGGPGETQYF. The chain couples TRBV6-2 or TRBV6-3 to TRBJ2-5; 16 nucleotides align to TRBD2. The CDR3 length is 15 residues. Germline loops: CDR1 MNHEY, CDR2 SVGEGT.

This clonotype appeared a few times. The DNA of the CDR3 is TGTGCCAGCAGTTACCCGGGACAGGGGCATAGTCAGCCCCAGCATTTT. Protein product: CASSYPGQGHSQPQHF. The chain is built from TRBV6-2 or TRBV6-3 and TRBJ1-5, with 10 bases fitting TRBD1. CDR1 and CDR2 (germline): MNHEY, SVGEGT. With V trimmed by 2 bases and J by 6 bases, 7 bases remained unmatched. The length of the CDR3 is 16 residues.

Many counts were recorded for this clonotype. The genes are TRBV28 and TRBJ2-7; D tentatively fits TRBD1 or TRBD2 (5 bases each). This CDR3 is built from 15 residues. V lost 6 bases and J lost 0, with 15 bases in between. The germline V gene has CDR1 MDHEN and CDR2 SYDVKM. CDR3 sequence reads: CASSLGTASSYEQYF. For the CDR3, the DNA is TGTGCCAGCAGCCTTGGGACCGCTAGCTCCTACGAGCAGTACTTC.

This clonotype came up many times. This chain connects TRBV27 to TRBJ2-7; TRBD1 might be the D (6 bases). V was trimmed by 3 bases and J by 7 bases, leaving 25 bases between them. The CDR3 consists of 17 residues. Germline V gene data show CDR1 as MNHEY and CDR2 as SMNVEV (reference sequence). In DNA, the CDR3 is TGTGCCAGCAGTTTCGCCCGCCCGGCAGGGGTAATGAAAGAGCAGTACTTC. It codes for CASSFARPAGVMKEQYF.

The chain links TRBV5-1 to TRBJ1-4; a weak D match, TRBD1 (5 bases). The V gene lost 4 bases and the J gene lost 2 bases, with 9 bases spanning the gap. CDR1 is SGHRS and CDR2 is YFSETQ in the germline V gene. The length of the CDR3 is 14 residues. The CDR3 sequence is CASSPRDTNEKLFF. The CDR3 DNA reads TGCGCCAGCAGCCCCCGGGACACTAATGAAAAACTGTTTTTT.

The chain recombines TRBV4-1 with TRBJ2-1; 8 nucleotides agree with TRBD2. V shed 2 bases and J 7 bases; nucleotides not matched to a gene: 7. Germline V gives CDR1 MGHRA, CDR2 YSYEKL. The CDR3 spans 15 residues. This CDR3 reads CASSQRAPSGNEQFF. CDR3 in DNA: TGCGCCAGCAGCCAACGGGCTCCTAGCGGGAATGAGCAGTTCTTC.

This clonotype was observed many times. The V call is TRBV3-1, the J call TRBJ2-1; 8 positions match TRBD2. The CDR3 is made up of 17 amino acids. Germline CDR1 LGHDT, CDR2 YNNKEL (reference sequence). Trimming removed 4 bases from V and 0 bases from J; junction bases left unmatched: 8. CDR3 region: CASSPYQGLVSYNEQFF. Written as DNA, the CDR3 is TGTGCCAGCAGCCCCTATCAGGGACTAGTCTCCTACAATGAGCAGTTCTTC.

This clonotype was seen ten or more times. The J gene is TRBJ2-7, the V gene TRBV6-1, with a possible D match to TRBD1 (5 bases). This CDR3 is built from 14 residues. Trimming cost V 5 bases and J 3 bases, with 14 bases left between them. Germline values: CDR1 MNHNS, CDR2 SASEGT. The CDR3 nucleotides read TGTGCCAGCAGTCCGGACGGACACAGCTACGAGCAGTACTTC. It yields the protein CASSPDGHSYEQYF.

This clonotype was recorded many times. The chain combines TRBV12-3 or TRBV12-4 with TRBJ2-3; no firm D call. Trimming cost V 6 bases and J 6 bases, with 16 bases left between them. This CDR3 comprises 14 residues. CDR3 sequence reads: CASSPALVADTQYF. The CDR3 DNA follows: TGTGCCAGCAGCCCGGCCCTAGTAGCCGATACGCAGTATTTT.

CDR3 residues: CAWRLGDNSPLHF. Here the CDR3 DNA reads TGTGCCTGGAGGTTAGGGGATAATTCACCCCTCCACTTT. V usage is TRBV30 and J usage is TRBJ1-6, with a possible D match to TRBD1 (5 bases). The CDR3 is 13 residues long. Between the trimmed V and J ends, which lost 3 bases and 5 bases, there was a span of 8 bases. Germline V lookup: CDR1 GTSNPN, CDR2 SVGIG (reference sequence).

Ten or more counts support this clonotype. This chain connects TRBV12-3 or TRBV12-4 to TRBJ2-3, with D possibly TRBD2 on 7 matching bases. Trimming pared 4 bases from V and 4 bases from J, leaving 15 bases between. The CDR3 spans 15 residues. For the CDR3, the DNA is TGTGCCAGCAGTTCAGGGGCGGGAGCTCCAGATACGCAGTATTTT. This translates into CASSSGAGAPDTQYF.

This clonotype was recorded a few times. The J gene is TRBJ2-1, the V gene TRBV11-2, with 8 bases fitting TRBD1. This CDR3 has 16 amino acids. With 3 bases clipped from V and 2 bases from J, the junction kept 6 bases outside the gene matches. The germline V gene has CDR1 SGHAT and CDR2 FQNNGV. The CDR3 loop is CASSLERQGTYNEQFF. CDR3 DNA: TGTGCCAGCAGCTTGGAGCGACAGGGGACCTACAATGAGCAGTTCTTC.

V gene TRBV5-6 combines with J gene TRBJ2-5; 10 nucleotides line up with TRBD1. CDR3 size: 17 residues. J was trimmed by 5 bases and V by 4 bases; bases with no gene match: 14. Per the germline V gene, CDR1 is SGHDT and CDR2 is YYEEEE. The CDR3 nucleotides are TGTGCCAGCAGCAACACCCGAAGGGGGACAGGGGTCGAGACCCAGTACTTC. This encodes CASSNTRRGTGVETQYF.

The V gene is TRBV7-9, the J gene TRBJ2-7; 7 nucleotides agree with TRBD2. The germline V gene has CDR1 SEHNR and CDR2 FQNEAQ (reference sequence). The CDR3 spans 16 residues. V trimming: 2 bases; J trimming: 7 bases; junction bases outside the gene matches: 14. CDR3 sequence: CASSLFLGGGKGEQYF. In DNA form, the CDR3 reads TGTGCCAGCAGCTTATTTCTGGGGGGAGGGAAGGGAGAGCAGTACTTC.

This clonotype came up many times. The chain couples TRBV29-1 to TRBJ2-3, with D perhaps matching TRBD2 (5 bases). CDR1 is SQVTM, CDR2 ANQGSEA, per germline. This CDR3 contains 14 residues. V lost 5 bases and J 2 bases, leaving 14 bases between the germline ends. The CDR3 nucleotides are TGCAGCGTTAGTGAGGCTAGCCTCACAGATACGCAGTATTTT. Translated: CSVSEASLTDTQYF.

This clonotype showed up many times. This chain uses TRBV30 with TRBJ1-6, with D possibly TRBD1 on 6 matching bases. Trimming pared 3 bases from V and 9 bases from J, leaving 15 bases between. The CDR3 runs to 14 residues. The germline CDR1 and CDR2 sequences are GTSNPN and SVGIG (reference sequence). The CDR3 bases are TGTGCCTGGAGGGGGACATCGGGGAGTTCACCCCTCCACTTT. Encoded protein: CAWRGTSGSSPLHF.

This clonotype was seen ten or more times. This chain joins TRBV28 and TRBJ1-1; a weak D match, TRBD1 (6 bases). The CDR3 extends over 14 amino acids. The germline gives CDR1 MDHEN, CDR2 SYDVKM. The V and J ends lost 6 bases and 1 base respectively, with 12 bases between them. This chain's CDR3 is CASRRQAENTEAFF. CDR3 DNA sequence: TGTGCCAGCAGACGACAGGCGGAGAACACTGAAGCTTTCTTT.

This clonotype was observed many times. The rearrangement joins TRBV7-8 to TRBJ2-6; D possibly corresponds to TRBD1 (6 bases). Germline-derived CDR1 and CDR2 are SGHVS and FQNEAQ. Trimming left V 5 bases short and J 4 bases short, with 12 bases between. CDR3 length equals 15 residues. CDR3 sequence: CASSLVQGGANVLTF. The CDR3 DNA follows: TGTGCCAGCAGCCTAGTCCAGGGGGGGGCCAACGTCCTGACTTTC.

The chain recombines TRBV5-4 with TRBJ2-3; D may be TRBD2 (5 bases). CDR1 and CDR2 (germline): SGHNT, YYREEE (reference sequence). The CDR3 length is 15 residues. The V end was cut by 0 bases, the J end by 6 bases, with 14 bases between. The CDR3 here is CASSLGGAASDTQYF. CDR3 nucleotides: TGTGCCAGCAGCTTGGGGGGAGCGGCGTCGGATACGCAGTATTTT.